Following are 31 T cell receptor beta chains from one sample sequenced in a study of blood T cell repertoires in COVID-19. Only in-frame clones appear in the TCRdb table, and some are missing; sequencing was by immunoSEQ multiplex PCR. The sample consists of around 70,000 clones, 87% of them appearing once. The sequenced material came from peripheral blood. Receptors originate from a woman aged 80 or older with active or convalescent COVID-19.

The chain carries TRBV4-3 and TRBJ1-1; TRBD1 is a possible D gene (5 bases). CDR1 LGHNA and CDR2 YSLEER come from the germline V gene. V lost 4 bases and J 4 bases, leaving 19 bases between the germline ends. The CDR3 extends over 16 amino acids. The DNA for the CDR3 is TGCGCCAGCAGCCCTACCCGGTGGGAGGGGAGCACTGAAGCTTTCTTT. Translated, it gives CASSPTRWEGSTEAFF.

V is TRBV7-3 and J is TRBJ2-7; D possibly corresponds to TRBD2 (6 bases). V shed 3 bases and J shed 7 bases, with 22 bases lying between them. The CDR3 consists of 16 residues. Germline CDR1 is SGHTA and CDR2 is FQGTGA. CDR3 in amino acids: CASSFLPGGIYREQYF. DNA of the CDR3: TGTGCCAGCAGCTTCCTTCCCGGGGGAATCTACAGGGAGCAGTACTTC.

This chain links TRBV7-2 with TRBJ2-3, with D perhaps TRBD2 (6 bases). Per the germline V gene, CDR1 is SGHTA and CDR2 is FQGNSA. Trimming pared 5 bases from V and 0 bases from J, leaving 15 bases between. The CDR3 extends over 16 amino acids. Here the CDR3 reads CASSTKEGSSTDTQYF. In nucleotides, the CDR3 is TGTGCCAGCAGCACAAAGGAGGGGTCGAGCACAGATACGCAGTATTTT. The complete variable domain, with remaining parts taken from reference TRBV7-2 and TRBJ2-3, reads GAGVSQSPSNKVTEKGKDVELRCDPISGHTALYWYRQSLGQGLEFLIYFQGNSAPDKSGLPSDRFSAERTGGSVSTLTIQRTQQEDSAVYLCASSTKEGSSTDTQYFGPGTRLTVL.

V gene TRBV2 combines with J gene TRBJ1-5, with TRBD1 matching over 8 bases. CDR1 is SNHLY and CDR2 is FYNNEI in the germline V gene. Trimming took 6 bases from V and 5 from J; bases not matched to a gene: 12. The CDR3 is 16 amino acids. The CDR3 region has the DNA TGTGCCAGCAGGGACTGGCAGGGGGCTATCGATCAGCCCCAGCATTTT. It encodes CASRDWQGAIDQPQHF. Based on the CDR3 plus reference TRBV2 and TRBJ1-5, the full variable domain is EPEVTQTPSHQVTQMGQEVILRCVPISNHLYFYWYRQILGQKVEFLVSFYNNEISEKSEIFDDQFSVERPDGSNFTLKIRSTKLEDSAMYFCASRDWQGAIDQPQHFGDGTRLSIL.

The V gene is TRBV6-1, the J gene TRBJ2-5, with a possible D match to TRBD2 (5 bases). The V end was cut by 1 base, the J end by 5 bases, with 14 bases between. This CDR3 spans 15 amino acids. Germline CDR1 MNHNS, CDR2 SASEGT. The CDR3 loop is CASSEGRGRDETQYF. The CDR3 DNA sequence: TGTGCCAGCAGTGAAGGCCGGGGAAGAGACGAGACCCAGTACTTC.

This chain uses TRBV5-1 with TRBJ2-7; the D gene is possibly TRBD2 (6 bases). Trimming cost V 4 bases and J 4 bases, with 18 bases left between them. Germline lookup yields CDR1 SGHRS and CDR2 YFSETQ. The CDR3 has 15 residues. CDR3 amino acids: CASSLNGGLGYEQYF. The CDR3 DNA reads TGCGCCAGCAGCCTGAATGGAGGGTTGGGGTACGAGCAGTACTTC.

The V and J genes are TRBV5-1 and TRBJ1-1; D is possibly TRBD1 (5 bases). CDR1 and CDR2 from the germline V gene are SGHRS and YFSETQ. Trimming took 6 bases from V and 8 from J, leaving 17 bases between them. The CDR3 length is 13 residues. The CDR3 bases are TGCGCCAGCACGGGGACTCTGGTCGGCGAAGCTTTCTTT. Amino acids: CASTGTLVGEAFF. Using reference TRBV5-1 and TRBJ1-1 for the parts outside the CDR3, the full variable domain is KAGVTQTPRYLIKTRGQQVTLSCSPISGHRSVSWYQQTPGQGLQFLFEYFSETQRNKGNFPGRFSGRQFSNSRSEMNVSTLELGDSALYLCASTGTLVGEAFFGQGTRLTVV.

The V call is TRBV15, the J call TRBJ1-2; TRBD1 is a possible D gene (6 bases). Trimming shortened V by 0 bases and J by 4 bases, and 9 bases separated the two germline ends. The CDR3 contains 14 residues. From germline, CDR1 is LNHNV and CDR2 YYDKDF (reference sequence). The chain's CDR3 is CATSRDRGGYGYTF. The CDR3 nucleotides read TGTGCCACCAGCAGAGACAGGGGCGGCTATGGCTACACCTTC.

This clone turned up a few times. The gene calls are TRBV7-8 and TRBJ1-1; D is unclear. V was cut by 0 bases and J by 0 bases, with 8 bases left in between. The germline gives CDR1 SGHVS, CDR2 FQNEAQ. The CDR3 length is 15 residues. CDR3 protein: CASSLALDLNTEAFF. Written as DNA, the CDR3 is TGTGCCAGCAGCTTAGCTCTAGACTTGAACACTGAAGCTTTCTTT.

This chain links TRBV7-9 with TRBJ1-4; D is uncertain. CDR3 length: 17 amino acids. Germline values: CDR1 SEHNR, CDR2 FQNEAQ (reference sequence). Trimming took off 5 bases at V and 5 bases at J, with 21 bases between the two ends. The CDR3 protein is CASSRSQGQPQNEKLFF. The CDR3 coding sequence is TGTGCCAGCAGCCGGAGCCAAGGTCAACCCCAAAATGAAAAACTGTTTTTT.

The rearrangement links TRBV6-5 to TRBJ1-2, with D tentatively TRBD1 (5 bases). The CDR3 runs to 14 residues. The germline V gene encodes CDR1 MNHEY and CDR2 SVGAGI. Between the trimmed V and J ends, which lost 7 bases and 7 bases, there was a span of 19 bases. CDR3 protein: CASTAFWGVAGYTF. CDR3 in DNA: TGTGCCAGCACCGCGTTTTGGGGGGTTGCTGGCTACACCTTC.

The chain has TRBV24-1 and TRBJ2-1, with 11 bases aligning to TRBD1. CDR1 and CDR2 from the germline V gene are KGHDR and SFDVKD. The CDR3 runs to 15 residues. The junction had 2 bases not matched to a gene; V was cut back by 0 bases and J by 8 bases. This CDR3 is CATSDLRDRGDEQFF. CDR3 DNA: TGTGCCACCAGTGATTTGCGGGACAGGGGGGATGAGCAGTTCTTC.

This sequence joins TRBV19 and TRBJ2-2, with D perhaps matching TRBD2 (6 bases). This CDR3 region has 14 residues. The germline CDR1 and CDR2 sequences are LNHDA and SQIVND (reference sequence). Trimming removed 9 bases at V and 0 bases at J, with 11 bases between. The CDR3 DNA follows: TGTGCCAGCAAGCGGGTGTCGAACACCGGGGAGCTGTTTTTT. Its translation is CASKRVSNTGELFF.

This chain links TRBV10-3 with TRBJ1-1; D gene ambiguous. The CDR3 length is 14 residues. V was shortened by 0 bases and J by 1 base, with 6 bases between the two germline ends. The germline V gene has CDR1 ENHRY and CDR2 SYGVKD. As DNA, the CDR3 is TGTGCCATCAGTGAGTCGAGGGCGAACACTGAAGCTTTCTTT. Protein product: CAISESRANTEAFF.

This chain connects TRBV28 to TRBJ1-2, with 7 nucleotides matching TRBD1. Germline assignment: CDR1 MDHEN and CDR2 SYDVKM. J was trimmed by 4 bases and V by 7 bases; bases with no gene match: 6. The CDR3 runs 13 residues. The CDR3 loop is CASIQGRSYGYTF. The CDR3 nucleotides read TGTGCCAGCATACAGGGGCGATCCTATGGCTACACCTTC.

The chain joins TRBV5-1 to TRBJ2-2, with D maybe TRBD1 (6 bases). The CDR3 has 17 amino acids. Germline loops: CDR1 SGHRS, CDR2 YFSETQ. With 0 bases removed from V and 2 bases from J, the gap between germline ends came to 14 bases. The CDR3 DNA reads TGCGCCAGCAGCTTGGGGCAGGGGACGGCCAACACCGGGGAGCTGTTTTTT. It encodes CASSLGQGTANTGELFF. Full variable domain (remainder filled in from reference TRBV5-1 and TRBJ2-2): KAGVTQTPRYLIKTRGQQVTLSCSPISGHRSVSWYQQTPGQGLQFLFEYFSETQRNKGNFPGRFSGRQFSNSRSEMNVSTLELGDSALYLCASSLGQGTANTGELFFGEGSRLTVL.

The V gene is TRBV28, the J gene TRBJ2-6; 7 nucleotides match TRBD1. V was pared by 1 base and J by 2 bases, with 5 bases of the junction left unmatched. CDR1 is MDHEN, CDR2 SYDVKM, per germline. The CDR3 is 17 amino acids. The CDR3 region has the DNA TGTGCCAGCAGTTTATATCGGACAGGTACTGGGGCCAACGTCCTGACTTTC. Amino acids: CASSLYRTGTGANVLTF.

The CDR3 nucleotides read TGTGCCAGCAGCTTCGACAGGACAGATACGCAGTATTTT. It translates to CASSFDRTDTQYF. The rearrangement links TRBV7-2 to TRBJ2-3; D is possibly TRBD1 (6 bases). The CDR3 covers 13 residues. Trimming left V 3 bases short and J 3 bases short, with 7 bases between. The germline gives CDR1 SGHTA, CDR2 FQGNSA.

This clone was observed a handful of times. The chain combines TRBV18 with TRBJ1-1; 7 bases align to TRBD1. Germline CDR1 KGHSH, CDR2 LQKENI. The CDR3 runs to 16 residues. The V segment lost 6 bases and the J segment 0 bases; nucleotides outside the gene matches: 10. The CDR3 region is CASSRQGYGMNTEAFF. The CDR3, as DNA: TGTGCCAGCTCCCGACAGGGATACGGCATGAACACTGAAGCTTTCTTT.

The chain couples TRBV13 to TRBJ2-1, with 9 bases aligning to TRBD2. The germline CDR1 and CDR2 sequences are PRHDT and FYEKMQ (reference sequence). CDR3 length: 16 amino acids. The V and J ends lost 5 bases and 7 bases, in that order; junction bases with no gene match: 12. The DNA of the CDR3 is TGTGCCAGCAGCCCCGAGGCGGGGGGGCGAGGGAATGAGCAGTTCTTC. Amino acids: CASSPEAGGRGNEQFF.

A single count supports this clone. J is TRBJ1-6 and V is TRBV16; D perhaps matches TRBD1 (6 bases). The CDR3 totals 15 residues. Germline CDR1 is KGHSY and CDR2 is FQNENV. With 6 bases removed from V and 3 bases from J, the gap between germline ends came to 12 bases. CDR3 sequence reads: CASSLTGNYNSPLHF. CDR3 coding DNA: TGTGCCAGCAGTTTGACAGGAAACTATAATTCACCCCTCCACTTT.

This chain links TRBV18 with TRBJ2-7; 7 nucleotides agree with TRBD1. The CDR3 runs 13 residues. Germline values: CDR1 KGHSH, CDR2 LQKENI. Trimming cost V 6 bases and J 2 bases; bases outside gene matches: 4. DNA of the CDR3: TGTGCCAGCTCCATGGACAGGACCTACGAGCAGTACTTC. Translation gives CASSMDRTYEQYF. Variable domain in full (rest from reference TRBV18 and TRBJ2-7): NAGVMQNPRHLVRRRGQEARLRCSPMKGHSHVYWYRQLPEEGLKFMVYLQKENIIDESGMPKERFSAEFPKEGPSILRIQQVVRGDSAAYFCASSMDRTYEQYFGPGTRLTVT.

This clone appeared once. V is TRBV9 and J is TRBJ1-2; D is unresolved. Between the trimmed V and J ends, which lost 4 bases and 8 bases, there was a span of 21 bases. The germline V gene has CDR1 SGDLS and CDR2 YYNGEE. There are 15 residues in the CDR3. CDR3 sequence reads: CASSPRTRTLTGYTF. In nucleotides, the CDR3 is TGTGCCAGCAGCCCCAGAACTAGGACCCTTACGGGCTACACCTTC.

The chain combines TRBV2 with TRBJ2-5; maybe TRBD2 (6 bases). This CDR3 has 19 amino acids. Between the trimmed V and J ends, which lost 4 bases and 2 bases, there was a span of 26 bases. CDR1 is SNHLY and CDR2 is FYNNEI in the germline V gene. This chain's CDR3 is CASSGPKGGESRPQETQYF. CDR3 DNA sequence: TGTGCCAGCAGTGGCCCCAAGGGAGGAGAGTCTCGGCCGCAAGAGACCCAGTACTTC.

V and J are TRBV19 and TRBJ1-1; no firm D call. The CDR3 is 11 amino acids. V shed 3 bases and J shed 7 bases, with 6 bases lying between them. Germline V lookup: CDR1 LNHDA, CDR2 SQIVND (reference sequence). CDR3: CASSIRFEAFF. The CDR3 region has the DNA TGTGCCAGTAGTATCAGGTTTGAAGCTTTCTTT.

V and J are TRBV7-9 and TRBJ1-2; TRBD1 is a possible D gene (5 bases). The CDR3 length is 15 residues. Germline assignment: CDR1 SEHNR and CDR2 FQNEAQ (reference sequence). The V gene lost 1 base and the J gene lost 6 bases, with 15 bases spanning the gap. The CDR3 reads CASSLVQGGNDGYTF. The CDR3, as DNA: TGTGCCAGCAGCTTAGTCCAGGGCGGTAATGATGGCTACACCTTC. The full variable domain, with the rest looked up from reference TRBV7-9 and TRBJ1-2, is DTGVSQNPRHKITKRGQNVTFRCDPISEHNRLYWYRQTLGQGPEFLTYFQNEAQLEKSRLLSDRFSAERPKGSFSTLEIQRTEQGDSAMYLCASSLVQGGNDGYTFGSGTRLTVV.

This clone was picked up one time. The gene calls are TRBV6-5 and TRBJ2-5, with D perhaps TRBD1 (6 bases). CDR1 is MNHEY and CDR2 is SVGAGI in the germline V gene. V gave up 2 bases and J gave up 2 bases, with 9 bases separating them. The CDR3 contains 14 residues. CDR3 sequence (DNA): TGTGCCAGCAGTTACGGGACACTACAAGAGACCCAGTACTTC. It encodes CASSYGTLQETQYF.

This chain links TRBV11-2 with TRBJ1-1, with 12 bases lining up with TRBD1. CDR1 SGHAT and CDR2 FQNNGV come from the germline V gene. After removal of 6 bases from V and 5 bases from J, the junction contained 13 bases not matched to a gene. The CDR3 extends over 17 amino acids. The CDR3 DNA follows: TGTGCCAGCAGTCGCCTTGGGACAGGGGGCCTGGGTACTGAAGCTTTCTTT. This gives the protein CASSRLGTGGLGTEAFF.

The chain uses TRBV20-1 and TRBJ2-7, with 8 bases identical to TRBD1. V gave up 6 bases and J gave up 5 bases; unmatched junction bases: 3. The germline CDR1 and CDR2 sequences are DFQATT and SNEGSKA (reference sequence). This CDR3 is built from 11 residues. The CDR3 nucleotides are TGCAGTGCAACGGACAGGGACGAGCAGTACTTC. Protein: CSATDRDEQYF.

The genes are TRBV9 and TRBJ1-4, with 7 bases matching TRBD1. This CDR3 region has 16 residues. J was trimmed by 7 bases and V by 2 bases; bases with no gene match: 11. CDR1 is SGDLS and CDR2 is YYNGEE in the germline V gene. The CDR3 is CASSVGTGVGGEKLFF. The CDR3 bases are TGTGCCAGCAGCGTGGGAACAGGGGTCGGAGGTGAAAAACTGTTTTTT.

The rearrangement uses TRBV12-3 or TRBV12-4 and TRBJ2-5; TRBD2 might be the D (6 bases). The V end lost 3 bases, the J end lost 4 bases, and 9 bases lay between the germline ends. This CDR3 has 13 amino acids. CDR3 protein: CASSLVGGETQYF. DNA for the CDR3: TGTGCCAGCAGTTTGGTGGGGGGAGAGACCCAGTACTTC.